This TCR beta chain was recorded in a study of blood T cell repertoires in COVID-19. Libraries were prepared by immunoSEQ multiplex PCR; TCRdb keeps only in-frame clonotypes and omits some of them. The sample lists approximately 530,000 clones, 85% to 90% occurring once. While infection was still active, Seattle patients were enrolled and then followed longitudinally. The germline V gene encodes CDR1 SEHNR and CDR2 FQNEAQ (reference sequence). J lost 4 bases, V lost 6 bases, and 6 bases had no gene match. This CDR3 has 15 residues. The receptor was derived from a woman in her 50s with COVID-19, enrolled during active disease. Input material: peripheral blood. The chain uses TRBV7-9 and TRBJ1-1; 12 bases line up with TRBD1. The CDR3 loop reads CASRYPGQGATEAFF. The CDR3 nucleotides are TGTGCCAGCAGATATCCGGGACAGGGGGCCACTGAAGCTTTCTTT.